Below are 28 T cell receptor beta chains sequenced from a single sample in a study of CD8 T cells in Susac syndrome. Random-hexamer reverse transcription was applied to about 0.45 to 1 ug RNA. Each CDR3 protein gets one entry after TCRdb re-called the immunoSEQ multiplex PCR reads with MiXCR. The table records approximately 160,000 distinct CDR3 sequences, roughly 95% of them present only once. The sequenced material came from CD4+ T cells from PBMCs. These receptors all come from a human donor with Susac syndrome.

This sequence joins TRBV24-1 and TRBJ2-3; D possibly corresponds to TRBD2 (5 bases). The CDR3 is made up of 13 amino acids. Deletions cut 7 bases from V and 6 bases from J, with 13 bases between. The germline V gene has CDR1 KGHDR and CDR2 SFDVKD. The CDR3 spells CATSEDFPDTQYF. In DNA form, the CDR3 reads TGTGCCACCAGCGAGGACTTTCCGGATACGCAGTATTTT.

This sequence joins TRBV5-1 and TRBJ2-1; the D is unclear. Germline lookup yields CDR1 SGHRS and CDR2 YFSETQ. V lost 1 base and J lost 7, with 9 bases in between. The CDR3 totals 13 residues. CDR3 bases: TGCGCCAGCAGCTTGTCAGAGGCGAATGAGCAGTTCTTC. Translated: CASSLSEANEQFF.

The chain recombines TRBV27 with TRBJ1-1; possible D gene TRBD1, 5 bases. The CDR3 consists of 11 residues. Germline V gene lookup returns CDR1 MNHEY and CDR2 SMNVEV (reference sequence). Between the trimmed V and J ends, which lost 11 bases and 12 bases, there was a span of 19 bases. Written as DNA, the CDR3 is TGTGCCGCGGGGCGAGTGGGGAAAACTTTCTTT. Protein product: CAAGRVGKTFF.

CDR3 DNA sequence: TGTGCCAGCAGCGCTGGGGGGAACACTGAAGCTTTCTTT. Translating it yields CASSAGGNTEAFF. This chain uses TRBV7-3 with TRBJ1-1; D is possibly TRBD1 (5 bases). CDR3 length: 13 residues. Germline-derived CDR1 and CDR2 are SGHTA and FQGTGA. V was trimmed by 5 bases and J by 1 base, leaving 8 bases between them.

V gene TRBV20-1 combines with J gene TRBJ2-7; a weak D match, TRBD1 (5 bases). Germline lookup yields CDR1 DFQATT and CDR2 SNEGSKA (reference sequence). Trimming pared 4 bases from V and 3 bases from J, leaving 16 bases between. CDR3 length equals 14 residues. Here the CDR3 reads CSATFFGANYEQYV. CDR3 in DNA: TGCAGTGCTACATTTTTTGGGGCCAACTACGAGCAGTACGTC.

The J gene is TRBJ2-1, the V gene TRBV2; 10 bases agree with TRBD2. This CDR3 region has 13 residues. Looked up from germline, CDR1 is SNHLY and CDR2 is FYNNEI. J lost 15 bases, V lost 5 bases, and 10 bases had no gene match. In DNA, the CDR3 is TGTGCCAGCAGTCTAGATCTAGCGGGAGTCCCGTTCTTC. It encodes CASSLDLAGVPFF.

The chain has TRBV3-1 and TRBJ2-5, with D hard to call. Germline loops: CDR1 LGHDT, CDR2 YNNKEL (reference sequence). V lost 3 bases, J lost 0 bases, and 5 bases lay in between. The CDR3 totals 13 residues. The CDR3 DNA reads as TGTGCCAGCAGCCACAGGTACCAAGAGACCCAGTACTTC. It codes for CASSHRYQETQYF.

The chain carries TRBV7-9 and TRBJ2-7; D is unclear. Germline V lookup: CDR1 SEHNR, CDR2 FQNEAQ (reference sequence). The CDR3 loop spans 13 amino acids. V gave up 0 bases and J gave up 4 bases, with 7 bases separating them. The CDR3 sequence: CASSLALGYEQYV. The CDR3 bases are TGTGCCAGCAGCTTAGCGCTTGGATACGAGCAGTACGTC.

The V and J genes are TRBV28 and TRBJ1-2, with D unresolved. Germline V gives CDR1 MDHEN, CDR2 SYDVKM. This CDR3 spans 12 amino acids. V lost 6 bases and J lost 4, with 9 bases in between. This chain's CDR3 is CASRPDTYGYTF. The DNA for the CDR3 is TGTGCCAGCAGACCAGACACCTATGGCTACACCTTC.

The V gene is TRBV3-1, the J gene TRBJ2-5; D is possibly TRBD1 (5 bases). This CDR3 comprises 14 residues. V shed 7 bases and J shed 2 bases, with 14 bases lying between them. The V gene's germline CDR1 is LGHDT and CDR2 YNNKEL (reference sequence). CDR3 sequence: CASNGVRAQETQYF. The CDR3 DNA follows: TGTGCCAGCAACGGAGTCAGGGCGCAAGAGACCCAGTACTTC.

This rearrangement joins TRBV9 to TRBJ2-1; D gene uncertain. The length of the CDR3 is 13 residues. CDR1 and CDR2 from the germline V gene are SGDLS and YYNGEE. V shed 2 bases and J shed 6 bases, with 9 bases lying between them. In DNA, the CDR3 is TGTGCCAGCAGCGTCTCCACGTTCAATGAGCAGTTCTTC. Protein: CASSVSTFNEQFF.

The chain couples TRBV14 to TRBJ1-1, with D unresolved. Germline assignment: CDR1 SGHDN and CDR2 FVKESK. The CDR3 consists of 13 residues. V lost 1 base to trimming and J lost 7 bases, with 10 bases between them. The DNA of the CDR3 is TGTGCCAGCAGCCAAGTGGCAGATGGTGAAGCTTTCTTT. Protein: CASSQVADGEAFF.

The chain recombines TRBV12-3 or TRBV12-4 with TRBJ2-4, with D hard to call. V lost 2 bases and J 4 bases, leaving 9 bases between the germline ends. The CDR3 totals 14 residues. This CDR3 is CASSLTDHKNIQYF. CDR3 nucleotide sequence: TGTGCCAGCAGTTTAACAGACCATAAAAACATTCAGTACTTC.

The gene calls are TRBV7-2 and TRBJ2-7; 9 bases map to TRBD2. Germline CDR1 is SGHTA and CDR2 is FQGNSA. CDR3 length: 16 residues. V lost 4 bases and J lost 4; bases outside the gene matches: 11. The CDR3: CASSSRGSGSQYEQYF. DNA of the CDR3: TGTGCCAGCAGCTCCCGAGGTAGCGGGAGCCAATACGAGCAGTACTTC.

The rearrangement joins TRBV20-1 to TRBJ1-6; 8 positions agree with TRBD1. With V trimmed by 6 bases and J by 9 bases, 7 bases remained unmatched. CDR1 and CDR2 (germline): DFQATT, SNEGSKA (reference sequence). This CDR3 is built from 13 residues. The CDR3 loop is CSALDRAVSPLHF. Written as DNA, the CDR3 is TGCAGTGCCCTGGACAGGGCGGTTTCACCCCTCCACTTT.

This chain connects TRBV5-1 to TRBJ1-1; D is undetermined. The CDR3 covers 11 residues. CDR1 and CDR2 from the germline V gene are SGHRS and YFSETQ. Trimming cost V 0 bases and J 8 bases, with 5 bases left between them. CDR3 DNA sequence: TGCGCCAGCAGCTTGGGACGAGAAGCTTTCTTT. Its translation: CASSLGREAFF.

The chain has TRBV4-2 and TRBJ2-5; D is undetermined. CDR3 length: 12 amino acids. V lost 2 bases to trimming and J lost 4 bases, with 5 bases between them. Germline V gives CDR1 LGHNA, CDR2 YNFKEQ. CDR3 protein: CASSQWGETQYF. The DNA for the CDR3 is TGTGCCAGCAGCCAATGGGGAGAGACCCAGTACTTC.

The V gene is TRBV7-2, the J gene TRBJ1-2; possible D gene TRBD1, 5 bases. The CDR3 contains 15 residues. Trimming cost V 1 base and J 6 bases, with 15 bases left between them. Per germline, CDR1 SGHTA and CDR2 FQGNSA. Written as DNA, the CDR3 is TGTGCCAGCAGCTTAGGACAGACCAAATCTCATGGCTACACCTTC. Protein product: CASSLGQTKSHGYTF.

The chain couples TRBV20-1 to TRBJ2-5; TRBD1 matches at 8 bases. After removal of 3 bases from V and 4 bases from J, the junction contained 7 bases not matched to a gene. Germline CDR1 DFQATT, CDR2 SNEGSKA (reference sequence). The CDR3 runs to 14 residues. For the CDR3, the DNA is TGCAGTGCTAGCAGACAGGGGATGGGAGAGACCCAGTACTTC. Its translation is CSASRQGMGETQYF.

This clonotype came up once. In DNA, the CDR3 is TGCGCCAGCAGCACAAGGACAGGCGATTCCTCTGGGGCCAACGTCCTGACTTTC. Amino acids: CASSTRTGDSSGANVLTF. The chain is built from TRBV5-1 and TRBJ2-6; 7 bases are a match to TRBD1. The J segment lost 0 bases and the V segment lost 4 bases, leaving 10 bases of the junction unmatched. The CDR3 loop spans 18 amino acids. Germline V gene lookup returns CDR1 SGHRS and CDR2 YFSETQ.

The chain joins TRBV6-2 or TRBV6-3 to TRBJ2-2, with 9 bases identical to TRBD1. Trimming cost V 4 bases and J 6 bases; bases outside gene matches: 3. The CDR3 runs 14 residues. Per germline, CDR1 MNHEY and CDR2 SVGEGT. The CDR3 is CASSSTGGSGELFF. In nucleotides, the CDR3 is TGTGCCAGCAGTTCAACAGGGGGCTCCGGGGAGCTGTTTTTT.

This clonotype is a singleton in its sample. The chain joins TRBV15 to TRBJ1-1; 7 bases are a match to TRBD1. Germline-derived CDR1 and CDR2 are LNHNV and YYDKDF (reference sequence). V was pared by 0 bases and J by 1 base, with 5 bases of the junction left unmatched. The CDR3 is 16 residues long. Here the CDR3 reads CATSRDSGTANTEAFF. The DNA of the CDR3 is TGTGCCACCAGCAGAGATTCAGGGACAGCGAACACTGAAGCTTTCTTT.

V is TRBV9 and J is TRBJ2-5, with TRBD1 matching 7 bases. The CDR3 extends over 15 amino acids. V trimming: 2 bases; J trimming: 5 bases; junction bases outside the gene matches: 9. Germline V lookup: CDR1 SGDLS, CDR2 YYNGEE. This CDR3 reads CASSVGNRGLETQYF. The CDR3, as DNA: TGTGCCAGCAGCGTTGGTAACAGGGGATTGGAGACCCAGTACTTC.

The rearrangement joins TRBV3-1 to TRBJ2-7, with no clear D. Trimming removed 4 bases from V and 2 bases from J, with 9 bases in between. The V gene's germline CDR1 is LGHDT and CDR2 YNNKEL (reference sequence). The CDR3 totals 13 residues. The CDR3 coding sequence is TGTGCCAGCAGCCGCCGCGGTGCCTACGAGCAGTACTTC. This gives the protein CASSRRGAYEQYF.

The rearrangement joins TRBV24-1 to TRBJ2-7, with 8 bases fitting TRBD2. The trim removed 7 bases at V and 6 bases at J, leaving 10 bases unmatched. Germline CDR1 reads KGHDR; CDR2 reads SFDVKD. There are 14 residues in the CDR3. CDR3 region: CATSRSGSSGEQYF. The CDR3 coding sequence is TGTGCCACCAGCCGAAGCGGGAGTTCCGGCGAGCAGTACTTC.

This clonotype was observed once. The chain has TRBV7-2 and TRBJ2-1, with TRBD1 as a possible D gene (5 bases). This CDR3 is built from 14 residues. Germline V lookup: CDR1 SGHTA, CDR2 FQGNSA. V gave up 5 bases and J gave up 6 bases, with 14 bases separating them. CDR3 coding DNA: TGTGCCAGCAGCCCAAGGGGAAGGGGCAATGAGCAGTTCTTC. Its translation is CASSPRGRGNEQFF.

The chain links TRBV2 to TRBJ2-7; no clear D. V shed 7 bases and J shed 1 base, with 11 bases lying between them. Germline CDR1 reads SNHLY; CDR2 reads FYNNEI. CDR3 length: 13 residues. Written as DNA, the CDR3 is TGTGCCAGCAACCGTGACGTATCCTACGAGCAGTACGTC. Its protein is CASNRDVSYEQYV.

The chain recombines TRBV28 with TRBJ1-5; D is undetermined. Trimming shortened V by 8 bases and J by 3 bases, and 8 bases separated the two germline ends. The CDR3 is 12 amino acids. The V gene's germline CDR1 is MDHEN and CDR2 SYDVKM. CDR3 residues: CASSEANQPQHF. CDR3 bases: TGTGCCAGCTCCGAGGCCAATCAGCCCCAGCATTTT. The variable domain in full, with the rest retrieved from reference TRBV28 and TRBJ1-5, is DVKVTQSSRYLVKRTGEKVFLECVQDMDHENMFWYRQDPGLGLRLIYFSYDVKMKEKGDIPEGYSVSREKKERFSLILESASTNQTSMYLCASSEANQPQHFGDGTRLSIL.